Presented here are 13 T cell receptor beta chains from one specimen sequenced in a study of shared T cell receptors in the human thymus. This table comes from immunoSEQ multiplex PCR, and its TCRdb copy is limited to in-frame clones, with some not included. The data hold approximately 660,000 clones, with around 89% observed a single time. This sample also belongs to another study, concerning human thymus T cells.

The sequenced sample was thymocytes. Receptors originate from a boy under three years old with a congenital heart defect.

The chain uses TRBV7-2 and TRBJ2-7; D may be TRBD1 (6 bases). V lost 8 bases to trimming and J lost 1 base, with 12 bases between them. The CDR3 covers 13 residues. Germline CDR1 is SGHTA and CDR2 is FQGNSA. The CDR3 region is CASAGVNSYEQYF. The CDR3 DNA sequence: TGTGCCAGCGCAGGGGTAAATTCCTACGAGCAGTACTTC.

CDR3 DNA: TGTGCCAGCAGCCCCGGGCGGGCTAACTATGGCTACACCTTC. This translates into CASSPGRANYGYTF. This chain uses TRBV5-8 with TRBJ1-2; D not certain. This CDR3 contains 14 residues. Per germline, CDR1 SGHTS and CDR2 YDEGEE. The V end lost 4 bases, the J end lost 0 bases, and 10 bases lay between the germline ends.

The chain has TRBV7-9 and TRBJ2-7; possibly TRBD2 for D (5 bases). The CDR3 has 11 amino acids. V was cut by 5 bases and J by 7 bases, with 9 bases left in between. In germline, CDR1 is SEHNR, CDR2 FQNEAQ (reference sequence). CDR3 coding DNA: TGTGCCAGCAGCACCCGGACTGAGCAGTACTTC. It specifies CASSTRTEQYF. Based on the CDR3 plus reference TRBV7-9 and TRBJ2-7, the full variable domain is DTGVSQNPRHKITKRGQNVTFRCDPISEHNRLYWYRQTLGQGPEFLTYFQNEAQLEKSRLLSDRFSAERPKGSFSTLEIQRTEQGDSAMYLCASSTRTEQYFGPGTRLTVT.

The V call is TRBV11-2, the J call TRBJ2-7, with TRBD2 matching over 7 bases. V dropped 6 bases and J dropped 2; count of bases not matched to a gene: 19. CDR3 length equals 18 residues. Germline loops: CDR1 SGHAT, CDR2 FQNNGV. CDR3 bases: TGTGCCAGCAGTCTGACCGGGACTACCTTCTCAGACCCCTACGAGCAGTACTTC. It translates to CASSLTGTTFSDPYEQYF.

CDR3 region: CASSYSRADTQYF. CDR3 bases: TGTGCCAGCAGTTACTCTCGGGCAGATACGCAGTATTTT. This chain links TRBV6-6 with TRBJ2-3; D is uncertain. Trimming pared 0 bases from V and 4 bases from J, leaving 5 bases between. Germline values: CDR1 MNHNY, CDR2 SVGAGI (reference sequence). The length of the CDR3 is 13 residues.

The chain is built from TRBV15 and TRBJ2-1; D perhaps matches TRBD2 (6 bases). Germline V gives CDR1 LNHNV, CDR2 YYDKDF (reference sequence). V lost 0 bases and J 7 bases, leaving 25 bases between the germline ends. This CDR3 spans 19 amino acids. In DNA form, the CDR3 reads TGTGCCACCAGCAGAGATCGGTCTAGCGCCCCACCCTCGGGGAATGAGCAGTTCTTC. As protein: CATSRDRSSAPPSGNEQFF.

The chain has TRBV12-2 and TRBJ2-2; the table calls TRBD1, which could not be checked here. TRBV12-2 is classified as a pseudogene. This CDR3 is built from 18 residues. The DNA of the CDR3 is TGTGCAAGTCGCTTACCGCAGACAGGCGGCCGGGTCACCGGGGAGCTGTTTTTT. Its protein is CASRLPQTGGRVTGELFF.

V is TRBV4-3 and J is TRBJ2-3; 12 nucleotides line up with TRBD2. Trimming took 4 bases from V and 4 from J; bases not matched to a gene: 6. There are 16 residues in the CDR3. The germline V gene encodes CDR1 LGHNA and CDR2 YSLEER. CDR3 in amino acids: CASSRGLAGNADTQYF. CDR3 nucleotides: TGCGCCAGCAGCCGGGGACTAGCGGGTAACGCAGATACGCAGTATTTT.

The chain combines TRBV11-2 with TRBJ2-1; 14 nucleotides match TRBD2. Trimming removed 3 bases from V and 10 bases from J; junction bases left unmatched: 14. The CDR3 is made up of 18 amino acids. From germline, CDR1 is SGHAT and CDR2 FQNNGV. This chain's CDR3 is CASSLANGGTSGSGEQFF. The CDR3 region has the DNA TGTGCCAGCAGCTTGGCGAACGGAGGGACTAGCGGGAGCGGGGAGCAGTTCTTC.

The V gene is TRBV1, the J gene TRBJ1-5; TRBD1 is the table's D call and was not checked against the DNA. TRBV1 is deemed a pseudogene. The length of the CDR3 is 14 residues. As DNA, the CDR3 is TGCACCAGCAGCCAACGGCAGGGTTTTCAGCCCCAGCATTTT. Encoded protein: CTSSQRQGFQPQHF.

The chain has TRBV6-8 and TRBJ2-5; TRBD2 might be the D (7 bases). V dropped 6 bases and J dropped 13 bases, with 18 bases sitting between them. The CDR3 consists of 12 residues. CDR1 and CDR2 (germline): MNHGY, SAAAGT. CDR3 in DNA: TGTGCCAGCAGCCAACGGGGAGGGGGTGGGTACTTC. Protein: CASSQRGGGGYF.

The CDR3 here is CASSSRSLPPQETQYF. The CDR3 nucleotides are TGTGCCAGCAGTTCCAGGTCCCTACCTCCTCAAGAGACCCAGTACTTC. The genes are TRBV6-5 and TRBJ2-5; no reliable D call. The V and J ends lost 4 bases and 2 bases respectively, with 17 bases between them. Germline V gene lookup returns CDR1 MNHEY and CDR2 SVGAGI. The CDR3 is made up of 16 amino acids.

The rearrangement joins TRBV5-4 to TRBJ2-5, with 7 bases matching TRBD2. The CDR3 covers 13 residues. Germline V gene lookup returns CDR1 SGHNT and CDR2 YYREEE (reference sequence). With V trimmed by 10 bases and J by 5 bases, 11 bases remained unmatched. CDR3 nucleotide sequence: TGTGCCGAGCAGTGGGGGGGGGAGGAGACCCAGTACTTC. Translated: CAEQWGGEETQYF.